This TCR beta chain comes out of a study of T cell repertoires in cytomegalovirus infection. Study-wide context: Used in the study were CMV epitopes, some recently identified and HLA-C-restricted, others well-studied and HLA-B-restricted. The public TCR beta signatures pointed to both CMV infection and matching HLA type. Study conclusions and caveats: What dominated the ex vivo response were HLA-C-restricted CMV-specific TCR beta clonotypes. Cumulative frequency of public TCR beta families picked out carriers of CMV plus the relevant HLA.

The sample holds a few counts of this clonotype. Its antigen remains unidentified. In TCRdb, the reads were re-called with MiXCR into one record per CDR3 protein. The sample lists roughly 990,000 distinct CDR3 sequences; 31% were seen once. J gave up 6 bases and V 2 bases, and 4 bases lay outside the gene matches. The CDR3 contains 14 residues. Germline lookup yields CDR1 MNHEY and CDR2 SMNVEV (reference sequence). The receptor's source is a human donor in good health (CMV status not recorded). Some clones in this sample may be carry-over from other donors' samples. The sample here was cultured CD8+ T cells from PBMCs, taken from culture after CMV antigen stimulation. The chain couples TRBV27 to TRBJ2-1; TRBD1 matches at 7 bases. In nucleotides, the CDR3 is TGTGCCAGCAGTTTAGTGGGGACAGTCAATGAGCAGTTCTTC. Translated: CASSLVGTVNEQFF.